The T cell receptor beta chain under discussion was sequenced for a study of cytomegalovirus exposure and HLA in healthy donors. Across the whole study: The 120 validation repertoires used the same platform as the roughly 700 first-cohort repertoires (as reported by a later analysis). Study-wide results and caveats: The authors confirmed in vitro that three CMV-associated chains were specific for CMV antigens.

The CDR3 is 16 residues long. The germline CDR1 and CDR2 sequences are MDHEN and SYDVKM. The trim removed 1 base at V and 2 bases at J, leaving 5 bases unmatched. Generated by immunoSEQ multiplex PCR, the TCRdb table keeps only in-frame clones and is missing some. This table has about 57,000 clones, 85% to 95% appearing once. In this sample, this clone turned up once. Its antigen is not known. The sequenced material came from PBMCs. This chain connects TRBV28 to TRBJ2-3; TRBD2 matches 8 bases. This TCR derives from a young woman in good health and CMV-seronegative. CDR3 sequence reads: CASSLFSAGVTDTQYF. The CDR3 DNA is TGTGCCAGCAGTTTATTCTCAGCGGGGGTCACAGATACGCAGTATTTT. Drawing the rest from reference TRBV28 and TRBJ2-3, the complete variable domain is DVKVTQSSRYLVKRTGEKVFLECVQDMDHENMFWYRQDPGLGLRLIYFSYDVKMKEKGDIPEGYSVSREKKERFSLILESASTNQTSMYLCASSLFSAGVTDTQYFGPGTRLTVL.